A selection of T cell receptor beta chains follows, all from one sample in a study of blood T cell repertoires in COVID-19. Libraries were prepared by immunoSEQ multiplex PCR; TCRdb keeps only in-frame clonotypes and omits some of them. Here the sample spans about 240,000 clones, almost 85% being singletons. The sequenced material came from peripheral blood. All receptors derive from a man aged 45-65 years with COVID-19, enrolled during active disease. Both conserved end residues are part of each CDR3. The D gene is left open where the match is weak. Size is omitted from some rows. Given values are once, few, many or a class for expanded clones.

j_gene,d_gene,abundance,v_gene,CDR3aa,CDR3nt
TRBJ2-3,-,-,TRBV9,CASSVAAGGMDTQYF,TGTGCCAGCAGCGTAGCTGCTGGGGGGATGGATACGCAGTATTTT
TRBJ1-6,-,-,TRBV24-1,CATSATGFSPLHF,TGTGCCACCAGTGCTACAGGGTTTTCACCCCTCCACTTT
TRBJ1-6,TRBD1,-,TRBV15,CATSRDGTDSPLHF,TGTGCCACCAGCAGAGATGGGACAGATTCACCCCTCCACTTT
TRBJ2-6,TRBD1,-,TRBV27,CASSVAGGLFSGANVLTF,TGTGCCAGCAGTGTCGCAGGGGGCCTATTCTCTGGGGCCAACGTCCTGACTTTC
TRBJ2-7,-,few,TRBV20-1,CSALSSYEQYF,TGCAGTGCTCTTAGCTCCTACGAGCAGTACTTC
TRBJ2-1,TRBD1,-,TRBV5-1,CASSRDPGQGNEQFF,TGCGCCAGCAGCCGAGATCCGGGACAGGGTAATGAGCAGTTCTTC
TRBJ2-1,-,-,TRBV27,CASSLRPPLAGGNNEQFF,TGTGCCAGCAGTCTCCGCCCACCTCTCGCCGGGGGTAACAATGAGCAGTTCTTC
TRBJ1-2,-,-,TRBV4-3,CASSQETVTAPGYGYTF,TGCGCCAGCAGCCAAGAGACTGTGACAGCTCCTGGCTATGGCTACACCTTC
TRBJ1-5,-,-,TRBV12-3/TRBV12-4,CASSLLDQPQHF,TGTGCCAGCAGTCTTCTAGATCAGCCCCAGCATTTT
TRBJ2-5,-,-,TRBV6-1,CASSEGYGVSETQYF,TGTGCCAGCAGTGAGGGGTACGGGGTATCAGAGACCCAGTACTTC
TRBJ2-1,TRBD2,once,TRBV7-3,CASSLSLAGVNEQFF,TGTGCCAGCAGCTTATCCCTAGCGGGGGTAAATGAGCAGTTCTTC
TRBJ1-6,-,-,TRBV11-1,CASSPKWNSPLHF,TGTGCCAGCAGCCCTAAGTGGAATTCACCCCTCCACTTT
TRBJ1-1,-,-,TRBV3-1/TRBV3-2,CASSQASWGGTEAFF,TGTGCCAGCAGCCAGGCCTCGTGGGGGGGCACTGAAGCTTTCTTT
TRBJ2-2,-,-,TRBV27,CASSSYRDIAFLETGELFF,TGTGCCAGCAGTTCGTACCGGGACATTGCCTTTTTGGAGACCGGGGAGCTGTTTTTT
TRBJ1-3,-,-,TRBV7-3,CASSRAGLGSGNTIYF,TGTGCCAGCAGCCGCGCCGGACTCGGCTCTGGAAACACCATATATTTT
TRBJ1-5,-,-,TRBV6-5,CASSYSGAGNQPQHF,TGTGCCAGCAGTTACTCAGGGGCTGGCAATCAGCCCCAGCATTTT
TRBJ2-5,-,-,TRBV9,CASSAGGGGETQYF,TGTGCCAGCAGCGCCGGAGGGGGGGGAGAGACCCAGTACTTC
TRBJ1-3,TRBD1,-,TRBV5-1,CASSGGTGASGNTIYF,TGCGCCAGCAGCGGGGGGACAGGGGCCTCTGGAAACACCATATATTTT
TRBJ2-3,TRBD1,-,TRBV7-9,CASSLAGQGVDTQYF,TGTGCCAGCAGCTTAGCAGGACAGGGGGTTGATACGCAGTATTTT
TRBJ2-7,-,-,TRBV5-1,CASSLRAVDSYEQYF,TGCGCCAGCAGCTTGAGGGCCGTGGACAGTTACGAGCAGTACTTC
TRBJ1-6,-,-,TRBV7-9,CASSLGGVKNNSPLHF,TGTGCCAGCAGCTTAGGCGGGGTAAAGAATAATTCACCCCTCCACTTT
TRBJ2-2,-,-,TRBV5-1,CASSLTSTNTGELFF,TGCGCCAGCAGCTTGACGTCTACGAACACCGGGGAGCTGTTTTTT
TRBJ2-2,-,few,TRBV7-9,CASSLDRSSTGELFF,TGTGCCAGCAGCTTAGACAGGAGTAGTACCGGGGAGCTGTTTTTT
TRBJ2-1,TRBD2,-,TRBV19,CASSKTISGGTMKQFF,TGTGCCAGTAGTAAGACGATTAGCGGGGGAACAATGAAGCAGTTCTTC
TRBJ2-1,-,-,TRBV4-1,CASSQASWRGRHNEQFF,TGCGCCAGCAGCCAAGCCTCTTGGAGGGGAAGGCACAATGAGCAGTTCTTC
TRBJ2-7,-,-,TRBV7-7,CASSPGGLRYEQYF,TGTGCTAGCAGCCCGGGTGGACTCCGATACGAGCAGTACTTC
TRBJ2-7,-,-,TRBV28,CARELGHTRYEQYF,TGTGCCAGGGAGTTAGGTCACACCCGCTACGAGCAGTACTTC
TRBJ2-3,TRBD2,few,TRBV6-4,CASSDGSSGGADTQYF,TGTGCCAGCAGTGACGGCAGTAGCGGGGGGGCTGATACGCAGTATTTT
TRBJ2-1,-,few,TRBV5-4,CASSLGVAGSSDEQFF,TGTGCCAGCAGCTTGGGGGTGGCGGGTAGTAGCGATGAGCAGTTCTTC
TRBJ2-3,-,once,TRBV24-1,CATQGQGFSDTQYF,TGTGCCACCCAGGGCCAGGGCTTCTCAGATACGCAGTATTTT
TRBJ2-2,-,few,TRBV10-3,CAISEGQEGTGELFF,TGTGCCATCAGTGAGGGGCAGGAGGGGACCGGGGAGCTGTTTTTT
TRBJ2-2,-,-,TRBV7-3,CASSLRRGRENTGELFF,TGTGCCAGCAGCTTAAGGCGGGGACGGGAGAACACCGGGGAGCTGTTTTTT
TRBJ2-5,-,-,TRBV28,CASSLMTGNYQETQYF,TGTGCCAGCAGTTTAATGACAGGAAACTACCAAGAGACCCAGTACTTC
TRBJ2-1,TRBD2,-,TRBV5-4,CASSPRAGGYNEQFF,TGTGCCAGCAGCCCTAGAGCGGGGGGGTACAATGAGCAGTTCTTC
TRBJ2-5,TRBD1,-,TRBV5-5,CASSLGDRGPETQYF,TGTGCCAGCAGCTTGGGGGACAGGGGTCCAGAGACCCAGTACTTC